The 26 T cell receptor beta chains presented below share a single source sample, sequenced in a study of T cell repertoires in cytomegalovirus infection. These receptors have no identified antigens. MiXCR, applied by TCRdb to the reads, yields one record per CDR3 protein. The sample lists fewer than 350,000 distinct CDR3 sequences, almost 30% occurring once. The sequences come from cultured PBMCs, collected from culture after CMV antigen stimulation. These receptors came from a human donor in good health (CMV status not recorded). Some clones in this sample may be carry-over from other donors' samples.

The chain couples TRBV2 to TRBJ1-1, with D tentatively TRBD1 (5 bases). This CDR3 comprises 14 residues. Trimming took 6 bases from V and 7 from J, leaving 18 bases between them. Germline assignment: CDR1 SNHLY and CDR2 FYNNEI. The CDR3 DNA follows: TGTGCCAGCAGGCTGACCGGGGGGTTCATTGAAGCTTTCTTT. Translation: CASRLTGGFIEAFF.

This chain uses TRBV6-2 or TRBV6-3 with TRBJ2-7, with D maybe TRBD2 (6 bases). Trimming pared 0 bases from V and 2 bases from J, leaving 11 bases between. The CDR3 is made up of 15 amino acids. From germline, CDR1 is MNHEY and CDR2 SVGEGT. The CDR3 bases are TGTGCCAGCAGTTACTCGACTAGATCAACCTACGAGCAGTACTTC. Residues: CASSYSTRSTYEQYF.

This clonotype was found a few times. The rearrangement joins TRBV7-2 to TRBJ2-5; possible D gene TRBD2, 5 bases. CDR3 size: 16 residues. V lost 3 bases and J lost 1, with 15 bases in between. Germline CDR1 is SGHTA and CDR2 is FQGNSA. CDR3 sequence: CASSFLRLTAQETQYF. DNA of the CDR3: TGTGCCAGCAGCTTTCTAAGACTAACCGCCCAAGAGACCCAGTACTTC.

In regard to this clonotype: The final CDR3 position lacks the conserved phenylalanine or tryptophan, pointing to a likely read error. CDR3 amino acids: CASSFALALNEQFS. The CDR3 DNA sequence: TGTGCCAGCAGCTTCGCACTAGCGCTTAATGAGCAGTTCTCC. The genes are TRBV11-2 and TRBJ2-1; 7 bases are a match to TRBD2. Germline V gives CDR1 SGHAT, CDR2 FQNNGV. V lost 3 bases and J lost 7; bases outside the gene matches: 6. CDR3 length: 14 residues.

The rearrangement joins TRBV7-2 to TRBJ2-3; 8 nucleotides align to TRBD2. The CDR3 runs to 16 residues. Germline-derived CDR1 and CDR2 are SGHTA and FQGNSA. After removal of 5 bases from V and 0 bases from J, the junction contained 7 bases not matched to a gene. The DNA for the CDR3 is TGTGCCAGCAGCCTCAAGATAGCGGGAAGCACAGATACGCAGTATTTT. Encoded protein: CASSLKIAGSTDTQYF.

This clonotype was picked up a small number of times. For the CDR3, the DNA is TGTGCCAGCAGCATACTAGCGGGGTCCAGCAATGAGCAGTTCTTC. Translating gives CASSILAGSSNEQFF. The rearrangement uses TRBV5-5 and TRBJ2-1; 10 bases match TRBD2. Per the germline V gene, CDR1 is SGHKS and CDR2 is YYEKEE (reference sequence). V lost 4 bases and J lost 6; bases outside the gene matches: 7. The CDR3 extends over 15 amino acids.

The chain employs TRBV27 and TRBJ2-7; 7 nucleotides line up with TRBD2. Trimming at V came to 6 bases and at J to 7 bases, leaving 18 bases not matched to a gene. Germline values: CDR1 MNHEY, CDR2 SMNVEV (reference sequence). The CDR3 covers 16 residues. DNA of the CDR3: TGTGCCAGCAGCCCCCTCCCCGCGGGGGAGGTGAGAGAGCAGTACTTC. Translation: CASSPLPAGEVREQYF.

This clonotype occurred a few times. The chain is built from TRBV11-1 and TRBJ1-1; D ambiguous. This CDR3 spans 13 amino acids. Trimming cost V 5 bases and J 5 bases, with 12 bases left between them. Germline V gene sequence: CDR1 SGHAT, CDR2 FQDESV (reference sequence). The CDR3 nucleotides read TGTGCCAGCAGCGCCACGACTGGAACTGAAGCTTTCTTT. This gives the protein CASSATTGTEAFF.

Many counts were recorded for this clonotype. The chain combines TRBV7-7 with TRBJ2-3; D is possibly TRBD1 or TRBD2 (6 bases each). Deletions cut 0 bases from V and 2 bases from J, with 9 bases between. Germline CDR1 reads SSHAT; CDR2 reads FNYEAQ (reference sequence). The CDR3 has 15 residues. Written as DNA, the CDR3 is TGTGCCAGCAGCTTAGCCCCGGGGGCCACAGATACGCAGTATTTT. This sequence encodes CASSLAPGATDTQYF.

A note on this clonotype: This sequence may be a read error, since a much larger clone differs from it by one base. The chain has TRBV7-4 and TRBJ2-7, with 12 bases aligning to TRBD2. V shed 1 base, J shed 0 bases, and the junction held 1 base outside the gene matches. Germline V lookup: CDR1 SGHVT, CDR2 SQSDAQ. CDR3 length: 16 residues. The CDR3 reads CASSLGTSGNSYEQYF. CDR3 in DNA: TGTGCCAGCAGCTTAGGGACTAGCGGGAACTCCTACGAGCAGTACTTC.

The chain recombines TRBV19 with TRBJ1-2, with 10 nucleotides matching TRBD1. The CDR3 extends over 14 amino acids. Germline V CDR1 and CDR2: LNHDA, SQIVND (reference sequence). The V gene end was trimmed by 5 bases and the J gene end by 4 bases; junction bases not matched to a gene: 4. CDR3 in amino acids: CASSGGQGIYGYTF. The DNA for the CDR3 is TGTGCCAGTAGTGGGGGACAGGGGATCTATGGCTACACCTTC.

This clonotype was observed at least ten times. V and J are TRBV12-3 or TRBV12-4 and TRBJ1-2; 7 nucleotides align to TRBD1. Trimming took 5 bases from V and 2 from J; bases not matched to a gene: 5. This CDR3 comprises 14 residues. CDR3 loop: CASSADRFNYGYTF. The CDR3 nucleotides are TGTGCCAGCAGTGCGGACAGGTTCAACTATGGCTACACCTTC.

This clonotype occurred many times. V usage is TRBV7-2 and J usage is TRBJ2-7, with 9 bases aligning to TRBD1. Trimming cost V 3 bases and J 3 bases; bases outside gene matches: 6. The CDR3 spans 15 residues. The germline gives CDR1 SGHTA, CDR2 FQGNSA. This CDR3 reads CASSLSRDRVYEQYF. DNA of the CDR3: TGTGCCAGCAGCTTGTCCCGGGACAGGGTCTACGAGCAGTACTTC.

This rearrangement joins TRBV7-4 to TRBJ2-1; the match to TRBD1 covers 11 bases. There are 16 residues in the CDR3. With 3 bases clipped from V and 7 bases from J, the junction kept 8 bases outside the gene matches. Germline V gives CDR1 SGHVT, CDR2 SQSDAQ. The CDR3 DNA reads as TGTGCCAGCAGCTTGCTGGGACAGGGGGAAAGGAATGAGCAGTTCTTC. It codes for CASSLLGQGERNEQFF.

V usage is TRBV20-1 and J usage is TRBJ2-3; a weak D match, TRBD2 (5 bases). The CDR3 has 12 residues. Germline values: CDR1 DFQATT, CDR2 SNEGSKA (reference sequence). V lost 5 bases and J 3 bases, leaving 9 bases between the germline ends. The chain's CDR3 is CSAPSGTDTQYF. The DNA of the CDR3 is TGCAGTGCTCCCTCGGGAACAGATACGCAGTATTTT.

The chain recombines TRBV6-1 with TRBJ1-2; possibly TRBD1 for D (5 bases). The CDR3 covers 15 residues. The germline V gene has CDR1 MNHNS and CDR2 SASEGT. Between the trimmed V and J ends, which lost 3 bases and 8 bases, there was a span of 19 bases. CDR3 bases: TGTGCCAGCAGTGATTACTCAGGGATCCCTCGCGGCTACACCTTC. This gives the protein CASSDYSGIPRGYTF.

V usage is TRBV6-5 and J usage is TRBJ1-3; D gene ambiguous. Germline V lookup: CDR1 MNHEY, CDR2 SVGAGI. The CDR3 covers 16 residues. Deletions cut 5 bases from V and 1 base from J, with 15 bases between. The CDR3 DNA reads TGTGCCAGCAGTCCCTCAGCCGGGGAATCTGGAAACACCATATATTTT. Translating gives CASSPSAGESGNTIYF.

On this clonotype itself: An end of the junction differs from the germline gene, which may be a read error. Here the CDR3 DNA reads TGTGCCAGCAACTTGGACGGGCGGGCCTACGAGCAGTACTTC. It translates to CASNLDGRAYEQYF. The rearrangement uses TRBV5-4 and TRBJ2-7, with D perhaps TRBD2 (5 bases). CDR3 length equals 14 residues. Germline V CDR1 and CDR2: SGHNT, YYREEE (reference sequence).

This clonotype was observed a handful of times. The chain is built from TRBV28 and TRBJ2-6; D is perhaps TRBD1 (6 bases). V was clipped by 3 bases and J by 0 bases, with 9 bases between them. Germline V gene sequence: CDR1 MDHEN, CDR2 SYDVKM. This CDR3 region has 16 residues. The CDR3 DNA is TGTGCCAGCAGTTTGTACAGGGTCTCTGGGGCCAACGTCCTGACTTTC. Residues: CASSLYRVSGANVLTF.

The chain combines TRBV10-2 with TRBJ2-5, with TRBD2 as a possible D gene (5 bases). Germline CDR1 WSHSY, CDR2 SAAADI. Trimming removed 4 bases from V and 2 bases from J, with 20 bases in between. The CDR3 totals 17 residues. CDR3 sequence (DNA): TGCGCCAGCAGTGCGCGGGCATCATATCTTTCACAAGAGACCCAGTACTTC. It yields the protein CASSARASYLSQETQYF.

The genes are TRBV7-6 and TRBJ1-1, with 7 bases lining up with TRBD1. The CDR3 covers 16 residues. CDR1 and CDR2 (germline): SGHVS, FNYEAQ. V gave up 2 bases and J gave up 0 bases; unmatched junction bases: 6. CDR3 DNA sequence: TGTGCCAGCAGCTTACGGCAGGGGGATATGAACACTGAAGCTTTCTTT. It specifies CASSLRQGDMNTEAFF. The whole variable domain, remainder taken from reference TRBV7-6 and TRBJ1-1, is GAGVSQSPRYKVTKRGQDVALRCDPISGHVSLYWYRQALGQGPEFLTYFNYEAQQDKSGLPNDRFSAERPEGSISTLTIQRTEQRDSAMYRCASSLRQGDMNTEAFFGQGTRLTVV.

The J gene is TRBJ1-1, the V gene TRBV6-1; TRBD1 matches 10 bases. The length of the CDR3 is 15 residues. Germline V gene sequence: CDR1 MNHNS, CDR2 SASEGT. The trim removed 5 bases at V and 5 bases at J, leaving 8 bases unmatched. The CDR3 here is CASSTRDRGRTEAFF. The CDR3, as DNA: TGTGCCAGCAGTACCCGGGACAGGGGTAGAACTGAAGCTTTCTTT.

V usage is TRBV19 and J usage is TRBJ1-2; TRBD1 matches at 10 bases. Trimming at V came to 7 bases and at J to 4 bases, leaving 12 bases not matched to a gene. Per germline, CDR1 LNHDA and CDR2 SQIVND (reference sequence). This CDR3 is built from 16 residues. The CDR3 protein is CASTGQGGDGIYGYTF. Written as DNA, the CDR3 is TGTGCCAGTACTGGACAGGGGGGTGATGGGATCTATGGCTACACCTTC.

This clonotype was recorded a few times. This chain uses TRBV19 with TRBJ1-1; TRBD1 aligns across 8 bases. V dropped 5 bases and J dropped 0; count of bases not matched to a gene: 14. This CDR3 has 18 amino acids. Germline CDR1 and CDR2: LNHDA and SQIVND (reference sequence). The CDR3 nucleotides are TGTGCCAGTAGTGGGCTTGACAGGGGAGGAGACATGAACACTGAAGCTTTCTTT. Translated: CASSGLDRGGDMNTEAFF.

This clonotype was seen many times. This chain links TRBV7-2 with TRBJ2-2; no clear D gene. V was clipped by 5 bases and J by 2 bases, with 12 bases between them. CDR3 length: 15 amino acids. Germline-derived CDR1 and CDR2 are SGHTA and FQGNSA. CDR3 protein: CASSPEVANTGELFF. The CDR3 DNA is TGTGCCAGCAGCCCGGAAGTAGCCAACACCGGGGAGCTGTTTTTT.

This clonotype was counted only a few times. The chain employs TRBV7-2 and TRBJ2-7; TRBD1 matches 7 bases. V lost 1 base, J lost 6 bases, and 3 bases stayed unmatched. The CDR3 contains 13 residues. Germline CDR1 reads SGHTA; CDR2 reads FQGNSA. CDR3 nucleotide sequence: TGTGCCAGCAGCTTAGTTCCAGGGGGCGAGCAGTACTTC. It yields the protein CASSLVPGGEQYF.